The rows below give T cell receptor beta chains drawn from one sample of a study of T-cell memory formation after mild COVID-19. TCRdb re-called the 5' RACE reads through MiXCR, storing one row per CDR3 protein. The sample yields under 650,000 distinct CDR3 sequences, roughly 18% seen once. Sequencing was done on a sample of PBMCs or a T cell subset sorted from them (not recorded which). These receptors were obtained from an adult woman who had mild COVID-19 (a few samples of this study predate the infection). Cell type and time point are not known. CDR3s include the opening cysteine and the closing phenylalanine or tryptophan. Fields, in order: D gene, J gene, clone size, V gene, CDR3 DNA, CDR3 protein. A D gene is named only where the DNA matches it firmly. Clone size appears in some rows only: once, few, many, or a class for an expanded clone.

>-|TRBJ2-7|-|TRBV14
TGTGCCAGCAGCCAAGTCCAGATCTACGAGCAGTACTTC
CASSQVQIYEQYF
>TRBD2|TRBJ2-5|few|TRBV5-1
TGCGCCAGCAGCTCGGGCGGACTAGCGGGAGGAAAAGAGACCCAGTACTTC
CASSSGGLAGGKETQYF
>-|TRBJ1-5|once|TRBV28
TGTGCCAGCAGTTTTAGGGATAGCAATCAGCCCCAGCATTTT
CASSFRDSNQPQHF
>-|TRBJ2-2|many|TRBV15
TGTGCCACCAGCAGAGTAAAAGGGACACGGGAGACCGGGGAGCTGTTTTTT
CATSRVKGTRETGELFF
>-|TRBJ2-2|-|TRBV4-1
TGCGCCAGCAGCCAAGACATACTCCGGAACACCGGGGAGCTGTTTTTT
CASSQDILRNTGELFF
>TRBD1|TRBJ2-1|-|TRBV20-1
TGCAGTGCGGGCCGGGACAGGGGGAATGAGCAGTTCTTC
CSAGRDRGNEQFF
>-|TRBJ1-3|-|TRBV7-9
TGTGCCAGCAGCCTAAGCAGGATCTCTGGAAACACCATATATTTT
CASSLSRISGNTIYF
>-|TRBJ2-4|few|TRBV4-1
TGCGCCAGCAGCCAGGACAGTGCCTGGGGGGCCAAAAACATTCAGTACTTC
CASSQDSAWGAKNIQYF
>TRBD2|TRBJ2-5|-|TRBV3-1
TGTGCCAGCAGCCGAACTAGCGGGGCATCGGCCCAGTACTTC
CASSRTSGASAQYF
>TRBD1|TRBJ1-5|-|TRBV7-2
TGTGCCAGCAGCCCAGGACAGGGGTATCGGGACAATCAGCCCCAGCATTTT
CASSPGQGYRDNQPQHF
>TRBD2|TRBJ2-3|few|TRBV18
TGTGCCAGCTCAGTCGCCGGGACTAGCGGGAGAAATACGCAGTATTTT
CASSVAGTSGRNTQYF
>-|TRBJ1-1|many|TRBV7-3
TGTGCCAGCAGCTTAGCAGGGTTGACTGAAGCTTTCTTT
CASSLAGLTEAFF
>TRBD1|TRBJ2-3|-|TRBV27
TGTGCCAGCAGTGTAAACGTGCGAGGGGGCGAGTGGGGAGATACGCAGTATTTT
CASSVNVRGGEWGDTQYF
>-|TRBJ2-3|few|TRBV6-5
TGTGCCAGCAGTTTGGACGGTAATACGCAGTATTTT
CASSLDGNTQYF
>-|TRBJ1-1|few|TRBV12-3/TRBV12-4
TGTGCCAGCAGCACCCAAGCGAGGGGGACTGAAGCTTTCTTT
CASSTQARGTEAFF
>-|TRBJ2-1|few|TRBV6-5
TGTGCCAGCAGTTATTCGACAGGGAGGCGTAATGAGCAGTTCTTC
CASSYSTGRRNEQFF
>-|TRBJ2-5|-|TRBV25-1
TGTGCCAGCAGTGAGTCGGGGGGCTCAGAGACCCAGTACTTC
CASSESGGSETQYF
>-|TRBJ2-3|few|TRBV6-1
TGTGCCAGCACCATAAACTGGGCTACCACAGATACGCAGTATTTT
CASTINWATTDTQYF
>TRBD2|TRBJ2-1|-|TRBV24-1
TGTGCCACCAGTGATCGTCTAGCGGGAGAGTACAATGAGCAGTTCTTC
CATSDRLAGEYNEQFF
>-|TRBJ2-1|-|TRBV29-1
TGCAGCGTTGGGGGGCTAGTCGAAAACAATGAGCAGTTCTTC
CSVGGLVENNEQFF
>-|TRBJ1-2|-|TRBV27
TGTGCCAGCAGTCCATCAGGTGGGGTGGGGGTCGATGGCTACACCTTC
CASSPSGGVGVDGYTF
>-|TRBJ2-3|-|TRBV20-1
TGCAGTGTCTCGGCGGGACAGTGGTACTCTAGCACAGATACGCAGTATTTT
CSVSAGQWYSSTDTQYF
>-|TRBJ1-2|-|TRBV5-6
TGTGCCAGCAGCTTGGGACAGGATCCTGGTGGCTACACCTTC
CASSLGQDPGGYTF
>-|TRBJ1-2|-|TRBV7-9
TGTGCCAGCAGCTTAGCGTCACAGCTAAATGGCTACACCTTC
CASSLASQLNGYTF
>-|TRBJ1-1|few|TRBV20-1
TGCAGTGCTAGGTCAGATAGACAGACTTGGAACACTGAAGCTTTCTTT
CSARSDRQTWNTEAFF